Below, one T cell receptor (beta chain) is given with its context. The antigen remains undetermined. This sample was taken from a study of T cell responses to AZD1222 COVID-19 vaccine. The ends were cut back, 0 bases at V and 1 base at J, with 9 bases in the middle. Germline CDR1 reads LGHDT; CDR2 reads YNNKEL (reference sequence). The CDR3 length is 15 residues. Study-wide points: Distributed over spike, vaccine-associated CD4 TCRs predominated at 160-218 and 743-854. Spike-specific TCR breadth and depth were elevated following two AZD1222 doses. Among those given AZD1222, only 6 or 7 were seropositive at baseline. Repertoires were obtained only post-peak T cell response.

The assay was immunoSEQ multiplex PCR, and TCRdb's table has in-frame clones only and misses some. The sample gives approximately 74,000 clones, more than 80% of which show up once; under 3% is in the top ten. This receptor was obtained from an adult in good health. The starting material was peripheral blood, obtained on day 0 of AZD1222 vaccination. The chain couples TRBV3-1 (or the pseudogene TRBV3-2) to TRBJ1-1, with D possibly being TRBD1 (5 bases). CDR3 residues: CASSQDMTANTEAFF. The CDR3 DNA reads TGTGCCAGCAGCCAAGATATGACAGCGAACACTGAAGCTTTCTTT.